The next 27 T cell receptor beta chains were all read from a single sample in a study of blood T cell repertoires in COVID-19. This table comes from immunoSEQ multiplex PCR, and its TCRdb copy is limited to in-frame clones, with some not included. Of about 150,000 clones in the sample, 65% to 90% were seen once. The sequenced material came from peripheral blood. The receptor source for this set is an older man with acute or convalescent COVID-19.

This clone was counted only a few times. V and J are TRBV4-1 and TRBJ2-7, with TRBD1 identical over 7 bases. Trimming at V came to 1 base and at J to 5 bases, leaving 2 bases not matched to a gene. Germline CDR1 MGHRA, CDR2 YSYEKL. The CDR3 is 13 residues long. CDR3 sequence: CASSQGTGDEQYF. In DNA, the CDR3 is TGCGCCAGCAGCCAAGGGACAGGCGACGAGCAGTACTTC.

This chain uses TRBV6-4 with TRBJ1-1; TRBD1 aligns across 10 bases. V dropped 4 bases and J dropped 6; count of bases not matched to a gene: 11. CDR1 and CDR2 from the germline V gene are MRHNA and SNTAGT. The CDR3 sequence is 16 residues long. This chain's CDR3 is CASSAEMTGGFAEAFF. The CDR3 DNA reads as TGTGCCAGCAGTGCCGAAATGACAGGGGGCTTCGCTGAAGCTTTCTTT.

Only one count was recorded for this clone. The chain joins TRBV19 to TRBJ2-7; 10 nucleotides agree with TRBD2. Per germline, CDR1 LNHDA and CDR2 SQIVND (reference sequence). V shed 5 bases, J shed 2 bases, and the junction held 3 bases outside the gene matches. The CDR3 runs to 14 residues. The chain's CDR3 is CASSSSGSTYEQYF. In DNA form, the CDR3 reads TGTGCCAGTAGTTCTAGCGGGAGTACCTACGAGCAGTACTTC.

In its sample, this clone was seen a few times. J is TRBJ1-5 and V is TRBV28, with TRBD1 as a possible D gene (5 bases). Germline V gives CDR1 MDHEN, CDR2 SYDVKM. Trimming stripped 5 bases from V and 0 bases from J, with 14 bases between. The CDR3 has 16 residues. CDR3 nucleotides: TGTGCCAGCAGTATCAGGGAAACCCTTAGCAATCAGCCCCAGCATTTT. Protein product: CASSIRETLSNQPQHF.

The chain employs TRBV4-1 and TRBJ2-7, with 13 positions matching TRBD2. With V trimmed by 4 bases and J by 5 bases, 8 bases remained unmatched. The germline gives CDR1 MGHRA, CDR2 YSYEKL. This CDR3 spans 16 amino acids. CDR3 bases: TGCGCCAGCAGCCTAGGACTAGCGGGAGCCCCCCACGAGCAGTACTTC. It translates to CASSLGLAGAPHEQYF.

The chain uses TRBV3-1 (or the pseudogene TRBV3-2) and TRBJ1-4; 10 bases are a match to TRBD1. The V and J ends lost 3 bases and 2 bases, in that order; junction bases with no gene match: 9. The CDR3 sequence is 18 residues long. The V gene's germline CDR1 is LGHDT and CDR2 YNNKEL (reference sequence). The CDR3 DNA reads TGTGCCAGCAGCCAGTTTGCGACAGGGGGCGGGACTAATGAAAAACTGTTTTTT. Its translation: CASSQFATGGGTNEKLFF.

This clone was picked up one time. The chain has TRBV6-5 and TRBJ2-5; D might be TRBD2 (5 bases). The V end lost 6 bases, the J end lost 2 bases, and 10 bases lay between the germline ends. Per germline, CDR1 MNHEY and CDR2 SVGAGI. This CDR3 contains 13 residues. In DNA form, the CDR3 reads TGTGCCAGCAGGCGGGCCAAGCAAGAGACCCAGTACTTC. Translation: CASRRAKQETQYF.

V is TRBV2 and J is TRBJ1-3, with TRBD1 matching over 7 bases. V dropped 6 bases and J dropped 2; count of bases not matched to a gene: 4. The CDR3 sequence is 14 residues long. Germline assignment: CDR1 SNHLY and CDR2 FYNNEI. The CDR3 region is CASREQGPGNTIYF. The DNA of the CDR3 is TGTGCCAGCAGAGAACAGGGGCCTGGAAACACCATATATTTT.

The chain has TRBV5-8 and TRBJ2-3; TRBD2 aligns across 10 bases. CDR3 length: 16 amino acids. Unmatched junction bases numbered 5, after V lost 2 bases and J lost 2 bases. From germline, CDR1 is SGHTS and CDR2 YDEGEE. The CDR3 spells CASSLRLAGPTDTQYF. CDR3 nucleotides: TGTGCCAGCAGCTTACGACTAGCGGGCCCCACAGATACGCAGTATTTT.

The CDR3 DNA follows: TGTGCCAGCAGCTTATCGGGCCTAGCGGGAGGGAAGGAGACCCAGTACTTC. Translating it yields CASSLSGLAGGKETQYF. This rearrangement joins TRBV7-3 to TRBJ2-5, with 12 bases that match TRBD2. CDR1 is SGHTA, CDR2 FQGTGA, per germline. The length of the CDR3 is 17 residues. After removal of 2 bases from V and 5 bases from J, the junction contained 9 bases not matched to a gene.

The CDR3 DNA reads as TGTGCCAGCAGTGATAGGACAGGGGATCAGCCCCAGCATTTT. This gives the protein CASSDRTGDQPQHF. The chain is built from TRBV6-1 and TRBJ1-5; 9 nucleotides agree with TRBD1. From germline, CDR1 is MNHNS and CDR2 SASEGT. This CDR3 has 14 residues. V was pared by 3 bases and J by 5 bases, with 2 bases of the junction left unmatched.

V is TRBV5-1 and J is TRBJ2-3; perhaps TRBD1 as D (5 bases). The CDR3 is made up of 15 amino acids. V lost 0 bases and J lost 2, with 10 bases in between. CDR1 and CDR2 from the germline V gene are SGHRS and YFSETQ. CDR3 coding DNA: TGCGCCAGCAGCTTGGGAGGACACCTCACAGATACGCAGTATTTT. The encoded protein is CASSLGGHLTDTQYF.

This chain connects TRBV27 to TRBJ1-2; tentatively, D is TRBD1 (6 bases). Germline values: CDR1 MNHEY, CDR2 SMNVEV (reference sequence). This CDR3 comprises 15 residues. V was pared by 3 bases and J by 8 bases, with 19 bases between. CDR3 amino acids: CASSLRQGLPLGYTF. CDR3 nucleotides: TGTGCCAGCAGTTTGCGGCAGGGGCTACCCTTAGGCTACACCTTC.

The V and J genes are TRBV6-5 and TRBJ1-3; D gene uncertain. Trimming removed 6 bases from V and 1 base from J, with 10 bases in between. This CDR3 has 14 amino acids. Germline V gene sequence: CDR1 MNHEY, CDR2 SVGAGI. For the CDR3, the DNA is TGTGCCAGCAGCCCGCCGGGGTCTGGAAACACCATATATTTT. As protein: CASSPPGSGNTIYF.

Of note for this clone: Distinct nucleotide sequences in the sample also encode this CDR3. The CDR3 DNA reads as TGTGCCAGCAGTTACTCACAGGCGTCTAACTATGGCTACACCTTC. This encodes CASSYSQASNYGYTF. The genes are TRBV6-5 and TRBJ1-2; maybe TRBD1 (5 bases). The length of the CDR3 is 15 residues. V was pared by 0 bases and J by 0 bases, with 8 bases between. Germline V CDR1 and CDR2: MNHEY, SVGAGI.

The CDR3 here is CASCVSSRGQETQYF. CDR3 sequence (DNA): TGTGCCAGCTGTGTGTCTAGCCGGGGCCAAGAGACCCAGTACTTC. This chain uses TRBV27 with TRBJ2-5; tentatively, D is TRBD2 (5 bases). The germline V gene encodes CDR1 MNHEY and CDR2 SMNVEV (reference sequence). The germline V and J ends were trimmed by 8 bases and 1 base, with 17 bases remaining between them. The CDR3 has 15 amino acids.

V usage is TRBV28 and J usage is TRBJ2-1; 10 bases line up with TRBD2. V was clipped by 7 bases and J by 4 bases; unmatched bases: 4. The CDR3 extends over 14 amino acids. Germline values: CDR1 MDHEN, CDR2 SYDVKM. Here the CDR3 DNA reads TGTGCCAGCACCTCTAGCGGGAGATACAATGAGCAGTTCTTC. This translates into CASTSSGRYNEQFF.

The chain links TRBV5-3 to TRBJ1-1, with a tentative D call TRBD1 (5 bases). TRBV5-3 counts as an open reading frame of uncertain function. The V and J ends lost 0 bases and 4 bases respectively, with 13 bases between them. The CDR3 is 15 amino acids. The CDR3 bases are TGTGCCAGAAGCTTGGCGCGGCAGGGCGGCACTGAAGCTTTCTTT. Its protein is CARSLARQGGTEAFF.

The V call is TRBV23-1, the J call TRBJ2-1; TRBD2 matches 12 bases. TRBV23-1 is classed as an ORF, of uncertain function. V shed 1 base and J 7 bases; nucleotides not matched to a gene: 8. CDR3 length equals 17 residues. The CDR3 DNA reads TGCGCCAGCAGTCAATTCCCGGGCCTAGCGGGAGGGAATGAGCAGTTCTTC. Translated, it gives CASSQFPGLAGGNEQFF.

The chain combines TRBV28 with TRBJ1-2; 7 bases map to TRBD1. The CDR3 is 15 amino acids. After removal of 1 base from V and 4 bases from J, the junction contained 6 bases not matched to a gene. Germline V gene sequence: CDR1 MDHEN, CDR2 SYDVKM. The CDR3 DNA sequence: TGTGCCAGCAGTTTATCCGGGACAGATACCTATGGCTACACCTTC. This codes for CASSLSGTDTYGYTF.

V usage is TRBV6-2 or TRBV6-3 and J usage is TRBJ1-3; D perhaps matches TRBD1 (6 bases). Trimming removed 2 bases at V and 3 bases at J, with 11 bases between. The CDR3 totals 15 residues. The germline V gene has CDR1 MNHEY and CDR2 SVGEGT. Here the CDR3 DNA reads TGTGCCAGCAGTTACGCGGGGGCTGATGGAAACACCATATATTTT. It translates to CASSYAGADGNTIYF.

The CDR3 protein is CASSLSVTGELFF. The CDR3 nucleotides are TGCGCCAGCAGCTTATCAGTCACCGGGGAGCTGTTTTTT. The genes are TRBV5-1 and TRBJ2-2; no firm D call. Trimming removed 2 bases at V and 4 bases at J, with 6 bases between. Germline V gene sequence: CDR1 SGHRS, CDR2 YFSETQ. There are 13 residues in the CDR3.

This sequence joins TRBV5-1 and TRBJ2-5, with 12 bases lining up with TRBD2. Trimming removed 7 bases from V and 5 bases from J; junction bases left unmatched: 9. The CDR3 covers 15 residues. CDR1 SGHRS and CDR2 YFSETQ come from the germline V gene. The CDR3 loop reads CASAPRLAGEETQYF. For the CDR3, the DNA is TGCGCCAGCGCCCCCAGACTAGCGGGAGAGGAGACCCAGTACTTC.

The CDR3 DNA sequence: TGTGCCAGCAGCCAAGATCCGGGTTCCGAGCAGTACTTC. Amino acids: CASSQDPGSEQYF. The chain joins TRBV3-1 (or the pseudogene TRBV3-2) to TRBJ2-7; no clear D gene. The V gene lost 0 bases and the J gene lost 6 bases, with 9 bases spanning the gap. The CDR3 covers 13 residues. Per germline, CDR1 LGHDT and CDR2 YNNKEL (reference sequence).

The gene calls are TRBV21-1 and TRBJ2-7; the table's D gene call, TRBD1, was not cross checked with the DNA. TRBV21-1 is flagged as a pseudogene. The CDR3 runs 16 residues. The CDR3 DNA reads as TGTGCCGGCCGGGGGGGCCGGGACAGGGGGTCTTACGAGCAGTACTTC. Translation gives CAGRGGRDRGSYEQYF.

This clone was counted once. The chain joins TRBV7-3 to TRBJ2-2; TRBD2 agrees at 10 bases. The CDR3 spans 19 residues. Per germline, CDR1 SGHTA and CDR2 FQGTGA. V trimming: 1 base; J trimming: 5 bases; junction bases outside the gene matches: 13. CDR3 in DNA: TGTGCCAGCAGCTTAAGGCATCCAGCGGGAGGGCCAGGGACCGGGGAGCTGTTTTTT. Amino acids: CASSLRHPAGGPGTGELFF.

This chain joins TRBV10-3 and TRBJ1-5; possibly TRBD1 for D (5 bases). The CDR3 loop spans 12 amino acids. CDR1 and CDR2 (germline): ENHRY, SYGVKD. V was trimmed by 7 bases and J by 7 bases, leaving 11 bases between them. CDR3 in amino acids: CAIIKGRQPQHF. In DNA, the CDR3 is TGTGCCATCATTAAGGGGAGGCAGCCCCAGCATTTT.